Listed below are T cell receptor beta chains from one sample, sequenced in a study of shared clonotypes between healthy human individuals. Sequenced by immunoSEQ multiplex PCR; TCRdb stores in-frame clones only, minus some. The sample consists of a few million clones, about 92% of them appearing once. What was sequenced was naive CD4+ T cells from PBMCs. These receptors were collected from a man aged 18 to 35 in good health. Some clones in this sample may be carry-over from other donors' samples. Both conserved end residues are trimmed from each CDR3. Each record gives: J gene, V gene, CDR3 protein.

TRBJ2-2,TRBV7-3,ASSLIGRTSANTGELF
TRBJ2-2,TRBV30,AWIRGVRTGELF
TRBJ2-1,TRBV5-1,ASGRTSGTYNEQF
TRBJ2-7,TRBV30,AWSKTGGSYEQY
TRBJ1-5,TRBV28,ASTPEGWGNQPQH
TRBJ2-7,TRBV7-9,ASSFSQGSGEQY
TRBJ2-5,TRBV5-1,ASSPDRGWETQY
TRBJ2-1,TRBV20-1,SALKPRQF
TRBJ1-1,TRBV5-6,ASSWLSAEAF
TRBJ2-7,TRBV5-6,ASSLRDRGREQY
TRBJ2-1,TRBV20-1,SASKRDEQF
TRBJ2-3,TRBV5-1,ASAVLSGTFDTQY
TRBJ1-1,TRBV20-1,SAGAGRWAF
TRBJ1-1,TRBV30,AWSVAVNTEAF
TRBJ2-2,TRBV5-1,ASSLEQGNTGELF
TRBJ1-5,TRBV4-1,ASSHFLDFAYSNQPQH
TRBJ1-5,TRBV30,AWSVGGDVQPQH
TRBJ2-7,TRBV4-1,ASNAGGRADSYEQY
TRBJ2-3,TRBV7-3,ASSLYAGEGDTQY
TRBJ2-1,TRBV2,ASSGRTAGDEQF
TRBJ2-7,TRBV11-2,ASSLAPSSYEQY
TRBJ1-5,TRBV5-1,ASSPGNTGGNQPQH
TRBJ2-5,TRBV6-5,ASSAVVEETQY
TRBJ1-4,TRBV28,ASSLWRRAANEKLF
TRBJ2-3,TRBV28,ASSLGTTDTQY
TRBJ1-5,TRBV6-5,ASRQRDLAQPQH
TRBJ1-1,TRBV6-5,ASSYGSLGAEAF
TRBJ1-2,TRBV6-5,ASRQRTSPNYGYT
TRBJ2-2,TRBV28,ASSFVNTGELF